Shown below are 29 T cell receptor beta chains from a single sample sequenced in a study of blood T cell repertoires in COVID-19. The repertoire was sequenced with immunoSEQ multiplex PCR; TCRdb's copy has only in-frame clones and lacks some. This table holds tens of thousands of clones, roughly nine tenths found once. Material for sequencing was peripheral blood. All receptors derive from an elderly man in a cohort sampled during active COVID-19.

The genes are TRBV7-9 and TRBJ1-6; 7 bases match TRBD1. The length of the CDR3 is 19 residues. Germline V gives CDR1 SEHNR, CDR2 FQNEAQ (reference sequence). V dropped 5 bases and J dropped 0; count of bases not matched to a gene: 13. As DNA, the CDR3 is TGTGCCAGCAGCGTTGGAAGGTGGGACAGTCGCTCCTATAATTCACCCCTCCACTTT. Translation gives CASSVGRWDSRSYNSPLHF.

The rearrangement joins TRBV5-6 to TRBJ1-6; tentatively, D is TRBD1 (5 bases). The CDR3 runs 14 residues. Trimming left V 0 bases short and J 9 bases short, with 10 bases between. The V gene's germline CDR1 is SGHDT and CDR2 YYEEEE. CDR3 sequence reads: CASSLGQGGSPLHF. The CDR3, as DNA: TGTGCCAGCAGCTTGGGGCAGGGCGGTTCACCCCTCCACTTT. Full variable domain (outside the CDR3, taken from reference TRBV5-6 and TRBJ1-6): DAGVTQSPTHLIKTRGQQVTLRCSPKSGHDTVSWYQQALGQGPQFIFQYYEEEERQRGNFPDRFSGHQFPNYSSELNVNALLLGDSALYLCASSLGQGGSPLHFGNGTRLTVT.

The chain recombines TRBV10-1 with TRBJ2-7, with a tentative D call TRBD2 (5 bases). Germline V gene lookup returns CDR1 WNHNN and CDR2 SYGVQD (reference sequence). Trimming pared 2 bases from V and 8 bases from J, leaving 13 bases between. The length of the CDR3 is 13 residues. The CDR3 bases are TGCGCCAGCAGTGAGAGAGCGACGGGAAAGCAGTACTTC. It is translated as CASSERATGKQYF.

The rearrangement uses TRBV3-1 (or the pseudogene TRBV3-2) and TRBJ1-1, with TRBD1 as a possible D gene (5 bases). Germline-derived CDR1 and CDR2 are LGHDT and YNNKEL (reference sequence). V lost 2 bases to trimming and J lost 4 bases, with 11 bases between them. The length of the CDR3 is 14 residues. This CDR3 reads CASSQQGSSTEAFF. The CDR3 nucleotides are TGTGCCAGCAGCCAACAGGGTTCGAGCACTGAAGCTTTCTTT.

The CDR3 spells CAWSKQGEGNTIYF. Written as DNA, the CDR3 is TGTGCCTGGAGTAAACAGGGAGAAGGAAACACCATATATTTT. This chain links TRBV30 with TRBJ1-3; a weak D match, TRBD1 (6 bases). V dropped 2 bases and J dropped 4 bases, with 12 bases sitting between them. The CDR3 has 14 amino acids. Germline CDR1 and CDR2: GTSNPN and SVGIG (reference sequence).

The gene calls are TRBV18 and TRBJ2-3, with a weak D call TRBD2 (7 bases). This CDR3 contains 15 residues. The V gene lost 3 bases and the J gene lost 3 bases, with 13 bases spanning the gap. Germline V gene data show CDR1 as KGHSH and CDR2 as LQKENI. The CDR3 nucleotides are TGTGCCAGCTCACCGGGGGGGCTGAGGACAGATACGCAGTATTTT. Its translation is CASSPGGLRTDTQYF.

The CDR3 spells CASSLTPSGANVLTF. In DNA, the CDR3 is TGTGCCAGCAGCTTAACACCGTCTGGGGCCAACGTCCTGACTTTC. The chain employs TRBV7-9 and TRBJ2-6; D is ambiguous. The CDR3 is made up of 15 amino acids. Germline values: CDR1 SEHNR, CDR2 FQNEAQ (reference sequence). V dropped 2 bases and J dropped 1 base, with 6 bases sitting between them.

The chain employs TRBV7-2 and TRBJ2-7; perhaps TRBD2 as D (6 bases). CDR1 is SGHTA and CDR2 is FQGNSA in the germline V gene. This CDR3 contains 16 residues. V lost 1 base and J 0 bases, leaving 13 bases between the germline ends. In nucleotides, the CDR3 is TGTGCCAGCAGCTTAGGAGCGGGTTCTAGCTCCTACGAGCAGTACTTC. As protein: CASSLGAGSSSYEQYF.

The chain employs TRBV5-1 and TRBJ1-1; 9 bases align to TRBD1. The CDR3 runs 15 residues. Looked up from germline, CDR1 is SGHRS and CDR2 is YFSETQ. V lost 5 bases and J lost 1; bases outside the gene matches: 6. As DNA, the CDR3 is TGCGCCAGCAGACCACAGGGGGCGGCGAACACTGAAGCTTTCTTT. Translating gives CASRPQGAANTEAFF.

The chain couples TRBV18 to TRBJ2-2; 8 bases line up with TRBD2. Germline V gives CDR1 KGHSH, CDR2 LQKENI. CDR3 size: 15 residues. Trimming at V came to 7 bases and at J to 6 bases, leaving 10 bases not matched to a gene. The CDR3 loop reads CASWTGGGGSGELFF. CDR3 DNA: TGTGCCAGCTGGACCGGAGGCGGGGGGTCCGGGGAGCTGTTTTTT.

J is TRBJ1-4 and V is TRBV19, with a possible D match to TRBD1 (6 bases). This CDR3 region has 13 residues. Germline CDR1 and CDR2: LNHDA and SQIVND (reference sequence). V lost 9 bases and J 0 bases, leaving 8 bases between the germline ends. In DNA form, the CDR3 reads TGTGCCAGCAGGACAGCAACTAATGAAAAACTGTTTTTT. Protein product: CASRTATNEKLFF.

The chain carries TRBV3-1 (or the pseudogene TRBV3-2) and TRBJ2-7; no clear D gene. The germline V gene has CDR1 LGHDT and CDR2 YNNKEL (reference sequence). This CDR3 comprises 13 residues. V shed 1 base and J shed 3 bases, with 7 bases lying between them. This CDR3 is CASSQVEDYEQYF. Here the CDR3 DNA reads TGTGCCAGCAGCCAAGTCGAGGACTACGAGCAGTACTTC.

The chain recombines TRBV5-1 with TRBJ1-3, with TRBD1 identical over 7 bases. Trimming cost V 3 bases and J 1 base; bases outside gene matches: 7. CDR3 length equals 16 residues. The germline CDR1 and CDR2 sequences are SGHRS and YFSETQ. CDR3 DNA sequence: TGCGCCAGCAGCTGGGGACAGATCTATTCTGGAAACACCATATATTTT. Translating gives CASSWGQIYSGNTIYF.

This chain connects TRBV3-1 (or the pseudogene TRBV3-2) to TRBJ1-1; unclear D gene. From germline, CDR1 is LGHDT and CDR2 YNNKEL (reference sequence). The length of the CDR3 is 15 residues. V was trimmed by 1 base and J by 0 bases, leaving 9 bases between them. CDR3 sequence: CASSQAGILNTEAFF. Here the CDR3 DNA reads TGTGCCAGCAGCCAAGCCGGGATATTGAACACTGAAGCTTTCTTT.

The CDR3 protein is CASRQTRVTEAFF. In DNA, the CDR3 is TGTGCCAGCAGACAGACCAGGGTTACTGAAGCTTTCTTT. J is TRBJ1-1 and V is TRBV7-3; D may be TRBD1 (5 bases). Germline CDR1 and CDR2: SGHTA and FQGTGA. The CDR3 loop spans 13 amino acids. V was pared by 6 bases and J by 5 bases, with 13 bases between.

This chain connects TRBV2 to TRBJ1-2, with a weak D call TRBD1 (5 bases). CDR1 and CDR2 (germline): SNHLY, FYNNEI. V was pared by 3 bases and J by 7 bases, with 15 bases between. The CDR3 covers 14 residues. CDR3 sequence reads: CASSEITGVGGYTF. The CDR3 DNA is TGTGCCAGCAGTGAGATAACGGGGGTAGGTGGCTACACCTTC.

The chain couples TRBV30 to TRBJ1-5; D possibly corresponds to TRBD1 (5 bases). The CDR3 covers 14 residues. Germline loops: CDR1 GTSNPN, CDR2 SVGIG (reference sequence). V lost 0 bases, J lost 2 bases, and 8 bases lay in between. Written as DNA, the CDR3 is TGTGCCTGGAGTGTAGCCAGGGGCAATCAGCCCCAGCATTTT. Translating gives CAWSVARGNQPQHF.

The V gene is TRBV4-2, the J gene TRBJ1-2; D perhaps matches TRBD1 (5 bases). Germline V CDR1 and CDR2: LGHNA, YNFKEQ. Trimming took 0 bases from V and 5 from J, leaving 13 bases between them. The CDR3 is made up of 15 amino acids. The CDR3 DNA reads TGTGCCAGCAGCCAAGATCCCGGGCAGGGATATGGCTACACCTTC. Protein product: CASSQDPGQGYGYTF.

The CDR3 region is CASSGQSGYTEAFF. The CDR3 bases are TGTGCCAGTAGTGGACAGTCGGGCTACACTGAAGCTTTCTTT. This chain connects TRBV19 to TRBJ1-1, with a possible D match to TRBD1 (6 bases). V lost 5 bases and J lost 3, with 13 bases in between. The germline V gene has CDR1 LNHDA and CDR2 SQIVND (reference sequence). This CDR3 is built from 14 residues.

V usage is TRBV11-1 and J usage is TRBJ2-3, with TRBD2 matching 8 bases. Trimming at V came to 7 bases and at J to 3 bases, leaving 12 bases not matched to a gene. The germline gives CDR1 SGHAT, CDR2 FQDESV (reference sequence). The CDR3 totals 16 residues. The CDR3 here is CASNRGGASGTDTQYF. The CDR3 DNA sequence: TGTGCCAGCAACCGCGGAGGGGCTAGCGGGACAGATACGCAGTATTTT.

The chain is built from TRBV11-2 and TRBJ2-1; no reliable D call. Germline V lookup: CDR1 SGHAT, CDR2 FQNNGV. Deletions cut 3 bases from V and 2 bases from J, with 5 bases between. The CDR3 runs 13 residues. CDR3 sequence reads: CASSLAAYNEQFF. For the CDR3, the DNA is TGTGCCAGCAGCTTGGCAGCCTACAATGAGCAGTTCTTC.

The CDR3 here is CASSEAGTQGSYGYTF. The CDR3 nucleotides are TGTGCCAGCAGTGAAGCAGGGACACAGGGGAGCTATGGCTACACCTTC. This chain joins TRBV6-1 and TRBJ1-2; 7 bases map to TRBD1. This CDR3 comprises 16 residues. V gave up 0 bases and J gave up 4 bases; unmatched junction bases: 8. The germline CDR1 and CDR2 sequences are MNHNS and SASEGT.

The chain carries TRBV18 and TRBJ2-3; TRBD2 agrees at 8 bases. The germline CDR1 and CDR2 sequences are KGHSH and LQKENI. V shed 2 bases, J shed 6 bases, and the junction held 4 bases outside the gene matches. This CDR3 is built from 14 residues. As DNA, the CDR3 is TGTGCCAGCTCACCATCGGGGGGGGCCGATACGCAGTATTTT. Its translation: CASSPSGGADTQYF.

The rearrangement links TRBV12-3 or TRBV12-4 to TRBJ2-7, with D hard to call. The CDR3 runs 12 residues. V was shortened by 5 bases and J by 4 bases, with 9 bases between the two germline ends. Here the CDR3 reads CASSPRWYEQYF. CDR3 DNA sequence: TGTGCCAGCAGTCCCCGGTGGTACGAGCAGTACTTC.

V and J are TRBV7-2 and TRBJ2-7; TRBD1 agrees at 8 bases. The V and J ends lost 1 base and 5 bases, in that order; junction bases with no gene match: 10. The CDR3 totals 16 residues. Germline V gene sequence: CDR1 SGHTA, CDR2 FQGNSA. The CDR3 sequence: CASSLVFGQGYNEQYF. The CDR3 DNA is TGTGCCAGCAGCTTAGTATTTGGACAGGGATATAACGAGCAGTACTTC.

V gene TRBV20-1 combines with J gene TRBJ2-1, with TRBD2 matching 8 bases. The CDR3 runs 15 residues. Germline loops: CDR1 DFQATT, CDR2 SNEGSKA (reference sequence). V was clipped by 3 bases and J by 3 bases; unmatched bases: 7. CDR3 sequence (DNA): TGCAGTGCTAGTAAAGGGCGGGGGGTCTACAATGAGCAGTTCTTC. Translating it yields CSASKGRGVYNEQFF.

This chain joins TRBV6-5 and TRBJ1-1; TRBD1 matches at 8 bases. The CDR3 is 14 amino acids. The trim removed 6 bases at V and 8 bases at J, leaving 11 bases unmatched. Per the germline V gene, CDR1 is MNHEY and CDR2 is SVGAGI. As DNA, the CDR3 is TGTGCCAGCAGGATGGACAGGGTCACCCTCGAAGCTTTCTTT. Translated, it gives CASRMDRVTLEAFF.

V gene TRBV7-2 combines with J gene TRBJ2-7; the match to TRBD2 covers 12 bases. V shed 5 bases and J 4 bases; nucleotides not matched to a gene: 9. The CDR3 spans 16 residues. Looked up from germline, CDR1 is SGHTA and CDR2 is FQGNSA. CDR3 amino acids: CASSPRTSGAGYEQYF. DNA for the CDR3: TGTGCCAGCAGCCCTCGGACTAGCGGGGCCGGATACGAGCAGTACTTC.

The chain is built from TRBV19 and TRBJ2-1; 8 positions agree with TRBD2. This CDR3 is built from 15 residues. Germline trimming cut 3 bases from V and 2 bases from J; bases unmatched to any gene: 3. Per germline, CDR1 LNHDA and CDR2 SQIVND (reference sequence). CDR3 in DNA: TGTGCCAGTAGTATGGGCGGGAGGACCTACAATGAGCAGTTCTTC. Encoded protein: CASSMGGRTYNEQFF.